A selection of T cell receptor beta chains follows, all from one sample in a study of blood T cell repertoires in COVID-19. TCRdb keeps only in-frame clones here, not all; method: immunoSEQ multiplex PCR. The sample holds approximately 68,000 clones, about 81% seen once. The sample consisted of peripheral blood. The origin of the receptors is a human donor in a cohort sampled during active COVID-19. CDR3s include the opening cysteine and the closing phenylalanine or tryptophan. A D gene is named only where the DNA matches it firmly. Some rows have no size entry. The others give once, few or many, or a class for an expanded clone.

v_call: TRBV4-3; clone_size: -; d_call: TRBD2; j_call: TRBJ2-3; cdr3_aa: CASSQTSGRTDTQYF; cdr3_nt: TGCGCCAGCAGCCAGACTAGCGGGAGGACAGATACGCAGTATTTT
v_call: TRBV12-3/TRBV12-4; clone_size: -; d_call: -; j_call: TRBJ2-2; cdr3_aa: CASREGTTGELFF; cdr3_nt: TGTGCCAGCAGGGAGGGGACGACCGGGGAGCTGTTTTTT
v_call: TRBV27; clone_size: -; d_call: -; j_call: TRBJ2-1; cdr3_aa: CASSLLGEADEQFF; cdr3_nt: TGTGCCAGCAGTCTTCTGGGGGAGGCCGATGAGCAGTTCTTC
v_call: TRBV20-1; clone_size: once; d_call: TRBD1; j_call: TRBJ2-5; cdr3_aa: CSAGQGETQYF; cdr3_nt: TGCAGTGCTGGACAGGGGGAGACCCAGTACTTC
v_call: TRBV30; clone_size: -; d_call: TRBD2; j_call: TRBJ2-1; cdr3_aa: CAWSPSGLAGPYNEQFF; cdr3_nt: TGTGCCTGGAGTCCTTCTGGACTAGCGGGTCCATACAATGAGCAGTTCTTC
v_call: TRBV6-2/TRBV6-3; clone_size: -; d_call: TRBD1; j_call: TRBJ2-5; cdr3_aa: CASSLLGQGKETQYF; cdr3_nt: TGTGCCAGCAGTCTCCTGGGACAGGGGAAAGAGACCCAGTACTTC
v_call: TRBV4-3; clone_size: -; d_call: -; j_call: TRBJ2-7; cdr3_aa: CASSQNPQGSYEQYF; cdr3_nt: TGCGCCAGCAGCCAAAACCCACAGGGAAGCTACGAGCAGTACTTC
v_call: TRBV7-9; clone_size: -; d_call: TRBD2; j_call: TRBJ2-7; cdr3_aa: CASSGAGLSSYEQYF; cdr3_nt: TGTGCCAGCTCAGGAGCGGGGTTGAGCTCCTACGAGCAGTACTTC
v_call: TRBV6-5; clone_size: -; d_call: -; j_call: TRBJ2-7; cdr3_aa: CASRQEAYEQYF; cdr3_nt: TGTGCCAGCAGGCAGGAGGCCTACGAGCAGTACTTC
v_call: TRBV11-2; clone_size: few; d_call: TRBD2; j_call: TRBJ2-3; cdr3_aa: CASSPSGIAGDTQYF; cdr3_nt: TGTGCCAGCAGCCCTAGCGGGATAGCTGGAGATACGCAGTATTTT
v_call: TRBV5-4; clone_size: -; d_call: -; j_call: TRBJ2-1; cdr3_aa: CASSLPGSRGNEQFF; cdr3_nt: TGTGCCAGCAGCTTGCCCGGGTCAAGAGGCAATGAGCAGTTCTTC
v_call: TRBV30; clone_size: -; d_call: TRBD1; j_call: TRBJ1-6; cdr3_aa: CAWRIWGQDNSPLHF; cdr3_nt: TGTGCCTGGAGGATCTGGGGACAGGACAATTCACCCCTCCACTTT
v_call: TRBV30; clone_size: -; d_call: -; j_call: TRBJ2-7; cdr3_aa: CAWSAGDGTYEQYF; cdr3_nt: TGTGCCTGGAGTGCAGGGGACGGAACCTACGAGCAGTACTTC
v_call: TRBV7-3; clone_size: -; d_call: -; j_call: TRBJ1-3; cdr3_aa: CASSLGNRKSSGNTIYF; cdr3_nt: TGTGCCAGCAGCTTAGGTAACAGGAAGAGCTCTGGAAACACCATATATTTT
v_call: TRBV30; clone_size: -; d_call: TRBD1; j_call: TRBJ1-5; cdr3_aa: CAWDRDRGPQHF; cdr3_nt: TGTGCCTGGGACAGGGATCGGGGGCCCCAGCATTTT
v_call: TRBV4-2; clone_size: -; d_call: -; j_call: TRBJ2-6; cdr3_aa: CASSQEFRGTFGSGANVLTF; cdr3_nt: TGTGCCAGCAGCCAAGAGTTTCGGGGGACCTTCGGGTCTGGGGCCAACGTCCTGACTTTC
v_call: TRBV30; clone_size: -; d_call: -; j_call: TRBJ1-6; cdr3_aa: CAWSGEGSYNSPLHF; cdr3_nt: TGTGCCTGGAGTGGGGAGGGCTCCTATAATTCACCCCTCCACTTT
v_call: TRBV2; clone_size: -; d_call: TRBD2; j_call: TRBJ2-7; cdr3_aa: CASSEAPREGYEQYF; cdr3_nt: TGTGCCAGCAGTGAAGCGCCCCGGGAGGGGTACGAGCAGTACTTC
v_call: TRBV28; clone_size: -; d_call: TRBD2; j_call: TRBJ2-3; cdr3_aa: CASSWPGLAGDTQYF; cdr3_nt: TGTGCCAGCAGTTGGCCGGGACTAGCGGGGGATACGCAGTATTTT
v_call: TRBV2; clone_size: -; d_call: TRBD2; j_call: TRBJ2-1; cdr3_aa: CASRTSGRARYNEQFF; cdr3_nt: TGTGCCAGCAGGACTAGCGGGAGGGCTCGGTACAATGAGCAGTTCTTC
v_call: TRBV7-2; clone_size: -; d_call: -; j_call: TRBJ2-7; cdr3_aa: CASSPPNYEQYF; cdr3_nt: TGTGCCAGTAGCCCGCCTAACTACGAGCAGTACTTC
v_call: TRBV6-1; clone_size: -; d_call: -; j_call: TRBJ1-2; cdr3_aa: CASSEVQNYGYTF; cdr3_nt: TGTGCCAGCAGTGAAGTTCAAAACTATGGCTACACCTTC
v_call: TRBV7-9; clone_size: -; d_call: TRBD1; j_call: TRBJ2-2; cdr3_aa: CASSLAGTGSTGELFF; cdr3_nt: TGTGCCAGCAGCTTAGCCGGGACAGGGAGTACCGGGGAGCTGTTTTTT
v_call: TRBV7-9; clone_size: -; d_call: TRBD2; j_call: TRBJ2-7; cdr3_aa: CASSPGGFYEQYF; cdr3_nt: TGTGCCAGCAGTCCCGGGGGGTTCTACGAGCAGTACTTC
v_call: TRBV9; clone_size: -; d_call: -; j_call: TRBJ2-5; cdr3_aa: CASSVTGHWRETQYF; cdr3_nt: TGTGCCAGCAGCGTCACGGGACACTGGAGAGAGACCCAGTACTTC
v_call: TRBV5-5; clone_size: -; d_call: -; j_call: TRBJ2-2; cdr3_aa: CASSLDRPNTGELFF; cdr3_nt: TGTGCCAGCAGCTTGGACAGACCGAACACCGGGGAGCTGTTTTTT
v_call: TRBV28; clone_size: -; d_call: -; j_call: TRBJ1-2; cdr3_aa: CASSSGRDRMNGYTF; cdr3_nt: TGTGCCAGCAGTTCAGGACGCGACAGGATGAACGGCTACACCTTC
v_call: TRBV2; clone_size: -; d_call: TRBD2; j_call: TRBJ2-7; cdr3_aa: CASKQREGLDYEQYF; cdr3_nt: TGTGCCAGCAAACAGCGGGAGGGCCTTGACTACGAGCAGTACTTC
v_call: TRBV2; clone_size: -; d_call: -; j_call: TRBJ2-4; cdr3_aa: CASRLTMSQAKNIQYF; cdr3_nt: TGTGCCAGCAGGCTTACAATGTCCCAGGCCAAAAACATTCAGTACTTC
v_call: TRBV7-2; clone_size: -; d_call: -; j_call: TRBJ2-2; cdr3_aa: CASSFRNTGELFF; cdr3_nt: TGTGCCAGCAGCTTTAGGAACACCGGGGAGCTGTTTTTT
v_call: TRBV7-6; clone_size: -; d_call: -; j_call: TRBJ2-5; cdr3_aa: CASSPQGTETQYF; cdr3_nt: TGTGCCAGCAGCCCCCAGGGCACGGAGACCCAGTACTTC
v_call: TRBV16; clone_size: -; d_call: -; j_call: TRBJ1-5; cdr3_aa: CASTYWFNQPQHF; cdr3_nt: TGTGCCAGCACCTACTGGTTCAATCAGCCCCAGCATTTT